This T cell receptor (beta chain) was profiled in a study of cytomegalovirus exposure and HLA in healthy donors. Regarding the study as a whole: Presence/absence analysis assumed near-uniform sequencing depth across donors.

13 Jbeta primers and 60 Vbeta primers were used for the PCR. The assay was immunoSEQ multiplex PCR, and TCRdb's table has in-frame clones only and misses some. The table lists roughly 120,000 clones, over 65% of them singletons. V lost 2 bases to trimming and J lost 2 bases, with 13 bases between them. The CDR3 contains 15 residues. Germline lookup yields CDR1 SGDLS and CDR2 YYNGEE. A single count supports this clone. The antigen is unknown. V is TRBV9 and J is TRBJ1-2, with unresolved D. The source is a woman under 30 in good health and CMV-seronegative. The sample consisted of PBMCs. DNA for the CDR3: TGTGCCAGCAGCGTCGAGGGCCAGGTAAACTATGGCTACACCTTC. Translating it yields CASSVEGQVNYGYTF. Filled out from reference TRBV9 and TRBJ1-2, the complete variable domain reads DSGVTQTPKHLITATGQRVTLRCSPRSGDLSVYWYQQSLDQGLQFLIQYYNGEERAKGNILERFSAQQFPDLHSELNLSSLELGDSALYFCASSVEGQVNYGYTFGSGTRLTVV.